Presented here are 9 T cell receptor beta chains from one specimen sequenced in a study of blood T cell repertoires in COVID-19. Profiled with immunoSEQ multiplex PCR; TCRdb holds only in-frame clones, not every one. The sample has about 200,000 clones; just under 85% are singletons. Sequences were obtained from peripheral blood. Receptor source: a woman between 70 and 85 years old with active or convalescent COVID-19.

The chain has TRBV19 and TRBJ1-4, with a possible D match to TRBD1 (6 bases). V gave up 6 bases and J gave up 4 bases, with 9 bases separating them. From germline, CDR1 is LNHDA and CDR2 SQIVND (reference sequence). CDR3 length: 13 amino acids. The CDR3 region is CASRGQINEKLFF. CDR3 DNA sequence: TGTGCCAGTAGAGGACAGATTAATGAAAAACTGTTTTTT. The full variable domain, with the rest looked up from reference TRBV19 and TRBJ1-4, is DGGITQSPKYLFRKEGQNVTLSCEQNLNHDAMYWYRQDPGQGLRLIYYSQIVNDFQKGDIAEGYSVSREKKESFPLTVTSAQKNPTAFYLCASRGQINEKLFFGSGTQLSVL.

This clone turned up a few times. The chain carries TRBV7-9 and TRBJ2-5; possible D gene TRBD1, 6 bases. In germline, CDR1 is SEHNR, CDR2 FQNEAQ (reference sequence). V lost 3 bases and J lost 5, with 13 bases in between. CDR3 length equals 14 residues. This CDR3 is CASSLDGGLETQYF. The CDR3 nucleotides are TGTGCCAGCAGCTTGGATGGGGGCTTGGAGACCCAGTACTTC.

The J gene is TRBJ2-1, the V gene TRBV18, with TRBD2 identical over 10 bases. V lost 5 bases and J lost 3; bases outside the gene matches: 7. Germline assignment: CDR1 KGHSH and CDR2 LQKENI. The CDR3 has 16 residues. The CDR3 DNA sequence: TGTGCCAGCTCATTCCGGACTAGCGGAGGCTACAATGAGCAGTTCTTC. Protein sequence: CASSFRTSGGYNEQFF.

CDR3 sequence (DNA): TGTGCCAGCAGCAAAGTGAGGAGGGGGCCAACGAACACTGAAGCTTTCTTT. It translates to CASSKVRRGPTNTEAFF. V is TRBV21-1 and J is TRBJ1-1; the table's D call, TRBD1, was not checked against the DNA. TRBV21-1 is noted as a pseudogene. The CDR3 is made up of 17 amino acids.

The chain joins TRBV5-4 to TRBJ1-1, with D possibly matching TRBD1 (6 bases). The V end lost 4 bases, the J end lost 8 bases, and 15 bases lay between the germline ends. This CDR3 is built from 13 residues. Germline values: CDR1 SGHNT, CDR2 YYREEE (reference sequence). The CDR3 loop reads CASSVQGTAEAFF. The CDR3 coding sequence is TGTGCCAGCAGCGTACAGGGAACTGCAGAAGCTTTCTTT.

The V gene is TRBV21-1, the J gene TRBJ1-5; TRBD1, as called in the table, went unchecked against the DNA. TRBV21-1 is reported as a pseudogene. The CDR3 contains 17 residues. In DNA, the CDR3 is TGTGCCAGCAGCCCTCGGACAGGGTCGATTGGCAATCAGCCCCAGCATTTT. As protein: CASSPRTGSIGNQPQHF.

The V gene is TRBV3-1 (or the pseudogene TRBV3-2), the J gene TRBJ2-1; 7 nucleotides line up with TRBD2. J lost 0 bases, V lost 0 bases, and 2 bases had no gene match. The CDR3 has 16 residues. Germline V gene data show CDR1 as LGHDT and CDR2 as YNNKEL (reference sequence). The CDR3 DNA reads TGTGCCAGCAGCCAAGAGAGGACTAGCTCCTACAATGAGCAGTTCTTC. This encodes CASSQERTSSYNEQFF.

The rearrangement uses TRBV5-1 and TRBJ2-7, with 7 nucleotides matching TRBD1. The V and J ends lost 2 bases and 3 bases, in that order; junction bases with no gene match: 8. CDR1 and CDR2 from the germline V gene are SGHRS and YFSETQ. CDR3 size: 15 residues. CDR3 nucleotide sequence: TGCGCCAGCAGCTTAAGACAGGGCTGGGTCTACGAGCAGTACTTC. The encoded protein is CASSLRQGWVYEQYF.

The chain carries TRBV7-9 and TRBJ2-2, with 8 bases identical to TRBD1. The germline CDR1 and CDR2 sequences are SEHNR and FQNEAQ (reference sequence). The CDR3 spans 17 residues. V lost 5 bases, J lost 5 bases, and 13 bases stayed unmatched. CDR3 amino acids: CASSRIVDRGGTGELFF. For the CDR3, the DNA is TGTGCCAGCAGCCGTATAGTCGACAGGGGTGGGACCGGGGAGCTGTTTTTT.